These 2 T cell receptor beta chains originate from one sample sequenced in a study of T cells in localized non-small cell lung cancer. The data were produced by immunoSEQ multiplex PCR, yet TCRdb's version contains in-frame clones alone and is incomplete. In the table there are roughly 26,000 clones, about 88% of which are singletons. Specimen: peripheral blood, collected before any cancer treatment. These receptors were taken from a female donor of 60 years or more with stage II squamous cell lung carcinoma.

V usage is TRBV5-1 and J usage is TRBJ1-1; a possible D gene is TRBD1 (5 bases). There are 15 residues in the CDR3. The germline gives CDR1 SGHRS, CDR2 YFSETQ. Deletions cut 3 bases from V and 1 base from J, with 13 bases between. CDR3 DNA: TGCGCCAGCAGCTCCACCGGGACGGAGAACACTGAAGCTTTCTTT. Encoded protein: CASSSTGTENTEAFF.

The chain links TRBV6-5 to TRBJ1-5; TRBD1 matches 8 bases. Trimming at V came to 5 bases and at J to 9 bases, leaving 9 bases not matched to a gene. This CDR3 is 14 amino acids long. The germline CDR1 and CDR2 sequences are MNHEY and SVGAGI. DNA of the CDR3: TGTGCCAGCAGTCCCGGACAGGGTACACGGCCCCAGCATTTT. It translates to CASSPGQGTRPQHF.